One sample yielded the 6 T cell receptor beta chains listed below, sequenced in a study of CD8+ T cells in alopecia areata. Investigators isolated RNA and reverse transcribed it into cDNA to act as the sequencing template. The protocol was immunoSEQ multiplex PCR, while the TCRdb copy is restricted to in-frame clones and leaves out a portion. This table holds 89,000 or so clones, roughly half found once. The sequencing sample was made of NKG2D-high CD8+ T cells sorted from blood. These receptor sequences come from a human donor with alopecia areata.

The chain joins TRBV27 to TRBJ2-7, with TRBD1 as a possible D gene (6 bases). Germline V gene data show CDR1 as MNHEY and CDR2 as SMNVEV (reference sequence). The CDR3 length is 14 residues. The ends were cut back, 7 bases at V and 3 bases at J, with 16 bases in the middle. As DNA, the CDR3 is TGTGCCAGCAAGACCTACAGGGATGGCTACGAGCAGTACTTC. Amino acid sequence: CASKTYRDGYEQYF.

Only one count was recorded for this clone. CDR3 residues: CASSQELADSTDTQYF. CDR3 DNA sequence: TGCGCCAGCAGCCAAGAACTAGCGGATTCCACAGATACGCAGTATTTT. V usage is TRBV4-1 and J usage is TRBJ2-3, with 8 positions matching TRBD2. CDR1 is MGHRA, CDR2 YSYEKL, per germline. The CDR3 has 16 amino acids. V dropped 0 bases and J dropped 2; count of bases not matched to a gene: 4.

The count of this clone is one. The chain couples TRBV5-1 to TRBJ2-1; D is unresolved. In germline, CDR1 is SGHRS, CDR2 YFSETQ. There are 14 residues in the CDR3. The ends were cut back, 0 bases at V and 8 bases at J, with 12 bases in the middle. In nucleotides, the CDR3 is TGCGCCAGCAGCTTGGTCTTAGCAAACGATGAGCAGTTCTTC. This gives the protein CASSLVLANDEQFF.

This clone occurred a few times. The rearrangement uses TRBV30 and TRBJ1-5; no firm D call. The CDR3 is made up of 13 amino acids. Germline V gene sequence: CDR1 GTSNPN, CDR2 SVGIG (reference sequence). V lost 3 bases and J 3 bases, leaving 9 bases between the germline ends. The CDR3 protein is CAWSPKFNQPQHF. CDR3 bases: TGTGCCTGGAGCCCCAAATTCAATCAGCCCCAGCATTTT.

The gene calls are TRBV30 and TRBJ1-1; D perhaps matches TRBD1 (6 bases). Germline lookup yields CDR1 GTSNPN and CDR2 SVGIG (reference sequence). Deletions cut 0 bases from V and 1 base from J, with 9 bases between. This CDR3 region has 14 residues. CDR3 residues: CAWSVGQPNTEAFF. The CDR3 nucleotides read TGTGCCTGGAGTGTAGGACAGCCGAACACTGAAGCTTTCTTT.

This clone was counted only a few times. The chain combines TRBV29-1 with TRBJ1-1, with a tentative D call TRBD1 (6 bases). Germline CDR1 is SQVTM and CDR2 is ANQGSEA. The CDR3 has 14 amino acids. Trimming removed 6 bases from V and 1 base from J, with 15 bases in between. In DNA, the CDR3 is TGCAGCGTCCCCGAGGGGGGGGAGAACACTGAAGCTTTCTTT. It translates to CSVPEGGENTEAFF.